This entry describes one TCR beta chain. This specimen belongs to a study of blood T cell repertoires in COVID-19. Turning to the study itself: There were acute and convalescent COVID-19 samples, and they came from the United States, Italy and Spain. Sources were T cells, B-cell-depleted T cells, or PBMCs; the material itself was cDNA or gDNA.

V gave up 5 bases and J gave up 2 bases; unmatched junction bases: 5. Germline lookup yields CDR1 LNHDA and CDR2 SQIVND (reference sequence). The CDR3 length is 14 residues. Original data processing: The assay estimated nucleated cells by amplifying reference gene primers. Only in-frame clones appear in the TCRdb table, and some are missing; sequencing was by immunoSEQ multiplex PCR. V and J calls and clone size are given by that table; D and trimming were obtained from the DNA. The sample has about 200,000 clones; around 90% are singletons. This TCR was recovered from a man between 60 and 75 years old who had recovered from COVID-19. This chain links TRBV19 with TRBJ2-7; the match to TRBD1 covers 8 bases. The sequenced sample consisted of peripheral blood. CDR3 sequence (DNA): TGTGCCAGTAGTGTCGGGACAGGCCCCTACGAGCAGTACTTC. It encodes CASSVGTGPYEQYF.